One T cell receptor beta chain is described in this entry. These data originate in a study of response to subunit inactivated influenza vaccine. TCRdb re-analysed the RT-PCR reads in MiXCR, keeping a single row per CDR3 protein. The table shows hundreds of thousands of distinct CDR3 sequences, with around 16% occurring only once. The V segment lost 1 base and the J segment 0 bases; nucleotides outside the gene matches: 16. The CDR3 sequence is 20 residues long. The germline gives CDR1 SGHNT, CDR2 YYREEE (reference sequence). The sequencing used PBMCs from blood, collected 11 to 12 days after vaccination. The receptor's source is a man over 45 who received an inactivated influenza vaccine. The rearrangement links TRBV5-4 to TRBJ2-3; 8 positions agree with TRBD2. The CDR3: CASSLSLAGTIQHSTDTQYF. CDR3 DNA: TGTGCCAGCAGCTTGTCGCTAGCGGGTACCATTCAACATAGCACAGATACGCAGTATTTT.